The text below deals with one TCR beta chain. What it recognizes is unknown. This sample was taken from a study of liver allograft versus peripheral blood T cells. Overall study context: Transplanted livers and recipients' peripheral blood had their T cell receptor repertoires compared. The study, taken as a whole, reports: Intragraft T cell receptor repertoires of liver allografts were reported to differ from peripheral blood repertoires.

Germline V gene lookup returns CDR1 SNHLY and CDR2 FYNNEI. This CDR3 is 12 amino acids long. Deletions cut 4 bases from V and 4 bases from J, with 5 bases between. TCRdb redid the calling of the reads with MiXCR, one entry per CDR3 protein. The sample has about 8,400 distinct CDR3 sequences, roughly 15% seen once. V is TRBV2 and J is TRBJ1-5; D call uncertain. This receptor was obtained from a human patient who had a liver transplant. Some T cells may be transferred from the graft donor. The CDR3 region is CASSGGNQPQHF. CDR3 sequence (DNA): TGTGCCAGCAGTGGGGGAAATCAGCCCCAGCATTTT.